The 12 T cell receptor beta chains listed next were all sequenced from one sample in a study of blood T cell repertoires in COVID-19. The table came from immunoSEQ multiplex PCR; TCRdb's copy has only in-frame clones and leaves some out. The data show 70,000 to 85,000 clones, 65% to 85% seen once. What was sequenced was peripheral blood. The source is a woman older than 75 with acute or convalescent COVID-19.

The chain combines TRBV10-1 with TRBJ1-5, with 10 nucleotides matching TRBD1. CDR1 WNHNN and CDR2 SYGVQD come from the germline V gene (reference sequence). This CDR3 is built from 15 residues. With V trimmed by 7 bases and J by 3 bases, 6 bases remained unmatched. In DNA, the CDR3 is TGCGCCAGCAAGAGGACAGGGGGAATCAATCAGCCCCAGCATTTT. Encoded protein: CASKRTGGINQPQHF.

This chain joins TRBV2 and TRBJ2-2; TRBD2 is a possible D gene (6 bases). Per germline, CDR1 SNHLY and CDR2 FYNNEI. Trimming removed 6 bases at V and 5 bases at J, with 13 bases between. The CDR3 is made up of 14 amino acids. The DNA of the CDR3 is TGTGCCAGCAGCCCGACGGGGGTAACCGGGGAGCTGTTTTTT. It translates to CASSPTGVTGELFF.

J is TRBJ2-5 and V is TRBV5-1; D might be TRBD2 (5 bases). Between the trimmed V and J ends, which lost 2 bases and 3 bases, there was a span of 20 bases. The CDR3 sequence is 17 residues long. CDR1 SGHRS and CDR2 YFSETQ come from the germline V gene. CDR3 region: CASSFGRPLRREETQYF. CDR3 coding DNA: TGCGCCAGCAGCTTCGGCAGGCCACTTAGGCGGGAAGAGACCCAGTACTTC.

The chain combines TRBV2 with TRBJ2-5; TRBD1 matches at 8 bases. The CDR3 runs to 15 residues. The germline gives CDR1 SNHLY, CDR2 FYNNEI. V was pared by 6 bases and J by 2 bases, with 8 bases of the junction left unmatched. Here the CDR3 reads CASSGPRDRQETQYF. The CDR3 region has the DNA TGTGCCAGCAGCGGACCCCGGGACAGGCAAGAGACCCAGTACTTC.

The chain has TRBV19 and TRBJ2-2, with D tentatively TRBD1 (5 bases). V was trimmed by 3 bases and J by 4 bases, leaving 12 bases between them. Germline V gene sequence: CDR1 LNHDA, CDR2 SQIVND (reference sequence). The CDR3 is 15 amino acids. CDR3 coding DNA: TGTGCCAGTAGTATGAAGCAGGGCGGCACCGGGGAGCTGTTTTTT. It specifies CASSMKQGGTGELFF.

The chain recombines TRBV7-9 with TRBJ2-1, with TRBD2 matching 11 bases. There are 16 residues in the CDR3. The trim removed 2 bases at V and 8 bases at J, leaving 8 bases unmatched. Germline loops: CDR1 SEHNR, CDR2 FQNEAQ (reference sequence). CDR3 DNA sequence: TGTGCCAGCAGCTTAACCCCTAGCGGGGGGCCCCATGAGCAGTTCTTC. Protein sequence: CASSLTPSGGPHEQFF.

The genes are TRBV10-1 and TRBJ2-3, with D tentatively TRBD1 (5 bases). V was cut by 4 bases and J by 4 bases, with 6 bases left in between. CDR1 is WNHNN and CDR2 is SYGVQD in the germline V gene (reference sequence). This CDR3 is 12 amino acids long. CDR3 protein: CASSGGADTQYF. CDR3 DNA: TGCGCCAGCAGTGGGGGCGCAGATACGCAGTATTTT.

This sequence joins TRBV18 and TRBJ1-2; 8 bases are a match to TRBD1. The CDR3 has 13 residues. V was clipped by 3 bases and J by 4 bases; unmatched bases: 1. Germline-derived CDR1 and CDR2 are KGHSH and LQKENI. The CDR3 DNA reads TGTGCCAGCTCACCTGGACAGGGCTATGGCTACACCTTC. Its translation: CASSPGQGYGYTF.

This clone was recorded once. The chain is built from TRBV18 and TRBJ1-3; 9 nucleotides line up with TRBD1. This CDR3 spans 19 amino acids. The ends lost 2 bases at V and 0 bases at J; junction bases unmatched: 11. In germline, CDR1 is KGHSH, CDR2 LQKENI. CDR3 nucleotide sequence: TGTGCCAGCTCACCAAGGACAGGGGTCCTTCCCTACTCTGGAAACACCATATATTTT. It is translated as CASSPRTGVLPYSGNTIYF.

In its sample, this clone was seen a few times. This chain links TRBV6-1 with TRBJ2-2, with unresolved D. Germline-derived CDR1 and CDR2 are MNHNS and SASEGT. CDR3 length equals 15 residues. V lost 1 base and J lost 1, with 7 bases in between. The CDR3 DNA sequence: TGTGCCAGCAGTGAAGGAGTAATGAACACCGGGGAGCTGTTTTTT. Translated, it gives CASSEGVMNTGELFF.

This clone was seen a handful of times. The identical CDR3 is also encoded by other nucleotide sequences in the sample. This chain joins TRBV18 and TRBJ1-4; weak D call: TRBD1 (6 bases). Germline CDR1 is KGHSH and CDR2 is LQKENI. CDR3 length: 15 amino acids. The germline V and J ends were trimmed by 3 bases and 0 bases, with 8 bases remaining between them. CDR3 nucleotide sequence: TGTGCCAGCTCACCTGCAGGGGCAACTAATGAAAAACTGTTTTTT. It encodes CASSPAGATNEKLFF.

DNA of the CDR3: TGTGCCAGCAGCCCTCGGGGGGCGAAGACCCAGTACTTC. It is translated as CASSPRGAKTQYF. V usage is TRBV3-1 (or the pseudogene TRBV3-2) and J usage is TRBJ2-5, with D tentatively TRBD2 (7 bases). Germline CDR1 is LGHDT and CDR2 is YNNKEL (reference sequence). The CDR3 runs 13 residues. Trimming took off 4 bases at V and 6 bases at J, with 12 bases between the two ends.